Presented here are 3 T cell receptor beta chains from one specimen sequenced in a study of cytomegalovirus exposure and HLA in healthy donors (dated by TCRdb to 2016 to 2017). The library was prepared using the immunoSEQ multiplex PCR assay. A mixture of 60 forward primers for TCR Vbeta segments and 13 reverse primers for TCR Jbeta segments was used in the multiplex PCR. Entries here come from immuneACCESS through TCRdb and include only in-frame sequences with V and J called. Some clones fail to appear in such tables; in the studies checked, an unresolved V gene covers under half of the shortfall, and the cause of the remainder is unknown. The sample table lists 85,000 to 90,000 clones, approximately 76% of them with a count of one. The ten largest clonotypes hold roughly 9.1% of the sample. The sequenced sample was PBMCs. The receptors here all came from a man aged 25 to 40 in good health and CMV-seropositive.

The CDR3, as DNA: TGCGCCAGCAGCTTGGGGAGCGGGGACTACAATGAGCAGTTCTTC. Translation gives CASSLGSGDYNEQFF. The rearrangement joins TRBV5-1 to TRBJ2-1; 7 nucleotides agree with TRBD2. Unmatched junction bases numbered 3, after V lost 0 bases and J lost 3 bases. Germline lookup yields CDR1 SGHRS and CDR2 YFSETQ. This CDR3 is 15 amino acids long. Complete variable domain (other parts from reference TRBV5-1 and TRBJ2-1): KAGVTQTPRYLIKTRGQQVTLSCSPISGHRSVSWYQQTPGQGLQFLFEYFSETQRNKGNFPGRFSGRQFSNSRSEMNVSTLELGDSALYLCASSLGSGDYNEQFFGPGTRLTVL.

In its sample, this clone was seen a few times. Other DNA sequences within the sample encode an identical CDR3. The chain is built from TRBV5-1 and TRBJ1-4, with a possible D match to TRBD1 (5 bases). The CDR3 spans 15 residues. Germline V CDR1 and CDR2: SGHRS, YFSETQ. The ends were cut back, 4 bases at V and 8 bases at J, with 18 bases in the middle. CDR3 region: CASSPNPTGNEKLFF. The CDR3 coding sequence is TGCGCCAGCAGCCCAAACCCCACAGGAAACGAAAAACTGTTTTTT.

As for this clone: An end of the junction does not agree with germline; a read error may underlie this. The V call is TRBV6-4, the J call TRBJ1-5; a possible D gene is TRBD1 (5 bases). Germline CDR1 reads MRHNA; CDR2 reads SNTAGT. The CDR3 is 15 residues long. In DNA, the CDR3 is TGTGCCAGCAGTTACTCCCCGGACGGGGGTCAGCCCCAGCATTTT. It translates to CASSYSPDGGQPQHF.